This TCR beta chain stems from a study of T cells after yellow fever vaccination. Findings and limits, study-wide: Clonotypes shared by both compartments, CD4 and CD8, made up a small share. Highly abundant clonotypes carried over from the bulk population could end up in FACS-sorted repertoires as contaminants.

TCRdb itself ran the 5' RACE reads through MiXCR, one entry per CDR3 protein. The sample lists some 250,000 distinct CDR3 sequences; less than 8.5% were seen once. Only a few counts were recorded for this clonotype. The antigen is unknown. The V and J ends lost 3 bases and 3 bases respectively, with 23 bases between them. The CDR3 is 18 residues long. Germline assignment: CDR1 SGHVS and CDR2 FQNEAQ. The chain uses TRBV7-8 and TRBJ1-1; unclear D gene. The specimen comprised CD4+ T cells sorted from PBMCs, sampled 15 days after the yellow fever booster vaccination. The receptor comes from a man aged 25 to 40 who received the YFV17D yellow fever vaccine. The CDR3 DNA follows: TGTGCCAGCAGCTTCAAAGGTAGAGGAAGTCGTTTAGACACTGAAGCTTTCTTT. Its translation: CASSFKGRGSRLDTEAFF. Looking up the rest from reference TRBV7-8 and TRBJ1-1 gives the full variable domain: GAGVSQSPRYKVAKRGQDVALRCDPISGHVSLFWYQQALGQGPEFLTYFQNEAQLDKSGLPSDRFFAERPEGSVSTLKIQRTQQEDSAVYLCASSFKGRGSRLDTEAFFGQGTRLTVV.